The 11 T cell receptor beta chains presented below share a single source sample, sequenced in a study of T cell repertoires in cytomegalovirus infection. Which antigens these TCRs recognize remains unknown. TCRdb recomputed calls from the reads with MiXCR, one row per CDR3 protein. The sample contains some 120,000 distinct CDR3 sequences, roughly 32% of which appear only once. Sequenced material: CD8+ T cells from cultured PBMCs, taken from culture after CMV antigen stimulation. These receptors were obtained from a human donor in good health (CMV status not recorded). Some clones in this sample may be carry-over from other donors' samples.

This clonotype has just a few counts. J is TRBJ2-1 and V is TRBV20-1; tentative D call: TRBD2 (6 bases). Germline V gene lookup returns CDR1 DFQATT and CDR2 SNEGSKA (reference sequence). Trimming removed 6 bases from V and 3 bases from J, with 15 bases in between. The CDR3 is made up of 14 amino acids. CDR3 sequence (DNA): TGCAGTGCAACCCCTGGCGGGGTCTACAATGAGCAGTTCTTC. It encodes CSATPGGVYNEQFF.

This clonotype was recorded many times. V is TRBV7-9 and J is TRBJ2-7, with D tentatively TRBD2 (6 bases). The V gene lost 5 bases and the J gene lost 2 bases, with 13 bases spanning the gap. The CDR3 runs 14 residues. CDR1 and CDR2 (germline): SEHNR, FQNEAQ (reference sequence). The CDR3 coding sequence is TGTGCCAGCAGCCCAAGCTCTAGCGCCTACGAGCAGTACTTC. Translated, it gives CASSPSSSAYEQYF.

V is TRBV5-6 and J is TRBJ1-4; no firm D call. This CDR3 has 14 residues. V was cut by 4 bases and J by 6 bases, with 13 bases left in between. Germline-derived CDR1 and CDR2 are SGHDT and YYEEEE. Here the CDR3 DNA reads TGTGCCAGCAGCGTGGACCTGGCGGATGAAAAACTGTTTTTT. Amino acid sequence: CASSVDLADEKLFF.

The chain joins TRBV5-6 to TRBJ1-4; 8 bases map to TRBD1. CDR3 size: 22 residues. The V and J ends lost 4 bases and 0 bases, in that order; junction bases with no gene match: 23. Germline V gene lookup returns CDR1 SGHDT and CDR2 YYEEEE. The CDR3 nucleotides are TGTGCCAGCAGCCCGAAGCCAGGGGGCGGATTTTGGGATCAGACAACTAATGAAAAACTGTTTTTT. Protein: CASSPKPGGGFWDQTTNEKLFF.

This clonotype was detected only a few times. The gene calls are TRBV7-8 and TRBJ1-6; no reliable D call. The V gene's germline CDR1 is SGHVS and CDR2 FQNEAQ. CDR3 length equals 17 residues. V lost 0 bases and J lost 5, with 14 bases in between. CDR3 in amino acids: CASSLASGILDNSPLHF. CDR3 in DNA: TGTGCCAGCAGCTTAGCGAGCGGAATACTGGATAATTCACCCCTCCACTTT.

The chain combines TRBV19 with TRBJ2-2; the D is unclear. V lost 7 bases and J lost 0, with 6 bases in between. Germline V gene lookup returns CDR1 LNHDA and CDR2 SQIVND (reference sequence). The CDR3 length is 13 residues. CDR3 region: CASTDSNTGELFF. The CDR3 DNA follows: TGTGCCAGTACTGACTCGAACACCGGGGAGCTGTTTTTT. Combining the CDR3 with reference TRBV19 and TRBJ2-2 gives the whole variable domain DGGITQSPKYLFRKEGQNVTLSCEQNLNHDAMYWYRQDPGQGLRLIYYSQIVNDFQKGDIAEGYSVSREKKESFPLTVTSAQKNPTAFYLCASTDSNTGELFFGEGSRLTVL.

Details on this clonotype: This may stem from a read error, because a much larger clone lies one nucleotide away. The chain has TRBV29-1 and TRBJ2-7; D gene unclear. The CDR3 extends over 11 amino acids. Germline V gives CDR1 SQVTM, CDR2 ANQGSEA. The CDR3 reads CSVETPREQNF. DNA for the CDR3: TGCAGCGTTGAGACGCCCCGCGAGCAGAACTTC.

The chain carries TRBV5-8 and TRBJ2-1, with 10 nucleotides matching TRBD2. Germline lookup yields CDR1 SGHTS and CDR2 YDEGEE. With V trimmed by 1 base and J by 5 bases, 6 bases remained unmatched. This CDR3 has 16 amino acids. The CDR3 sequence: CASSLRSSGGDNEQFF. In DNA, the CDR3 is TGTGCCAGCAGCTTGAGGTCAAGCGGGGGGGACAATGAGCAGTTCTTC.

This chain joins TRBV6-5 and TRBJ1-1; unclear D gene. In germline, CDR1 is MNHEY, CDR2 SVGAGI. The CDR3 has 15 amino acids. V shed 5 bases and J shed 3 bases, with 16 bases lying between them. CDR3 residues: CASSVRAGLDTEAFF. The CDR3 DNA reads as TGTGCCAGCAGTGTCCGGGCGGGCCTGGACACTGAAGCTTTCTTT.

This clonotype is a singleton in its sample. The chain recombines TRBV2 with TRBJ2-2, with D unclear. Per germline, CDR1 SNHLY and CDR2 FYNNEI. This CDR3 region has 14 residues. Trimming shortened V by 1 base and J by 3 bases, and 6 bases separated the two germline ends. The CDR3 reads CASSEGTYTGELFF. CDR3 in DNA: TGTGCCAGCAGTGAAGGCACATACACCGGGGAGCTGTTTTTT.

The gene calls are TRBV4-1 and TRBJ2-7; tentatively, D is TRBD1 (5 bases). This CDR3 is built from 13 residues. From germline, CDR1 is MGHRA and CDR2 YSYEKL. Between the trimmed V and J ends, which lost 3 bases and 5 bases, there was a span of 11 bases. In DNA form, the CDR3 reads TGCGCCAGCAGCCAGTACCAGGGTAACGAGCAGTACTTC. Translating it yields CASSQYQGNEQYF.